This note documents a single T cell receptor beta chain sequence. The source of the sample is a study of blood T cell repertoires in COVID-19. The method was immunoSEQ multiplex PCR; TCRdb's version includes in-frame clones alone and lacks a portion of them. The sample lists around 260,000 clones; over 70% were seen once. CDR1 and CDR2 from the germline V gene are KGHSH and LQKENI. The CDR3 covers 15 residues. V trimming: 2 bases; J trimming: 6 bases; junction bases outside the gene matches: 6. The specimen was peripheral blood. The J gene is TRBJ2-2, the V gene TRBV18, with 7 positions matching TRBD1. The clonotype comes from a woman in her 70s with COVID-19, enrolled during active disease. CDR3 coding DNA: TGTGCCAGCTCACCAGCCTTACAGGGGCCCGGGGAGCTGTTTTTT. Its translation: CASSPALQGPGELFF.